In this sample, the clone carrying this TCR beta chain turned up a few times. Here immunoSEQ multiplex PCR was the method, and the copy in TCRdb shows in-frame clones only, minus some. The profile shows around 290,000 clones, roughly 90% of them singletons. The record originates from a study of blood T cell repertoires in COVID-19. For the study at large: There were acute and convalescent COVID-19 samples, and they came from the United States, Italy and Spain.

In germline, CDR1 is MNHEY, CDR2 SVGEGT. Trimming took off 4 bases at V and 5 bases at J, with 9 bases between the two ends. The CDR3 extends over 13 amino acids. The Seattle patients joined while their infection was active and were tracked longitudinally afterward. Input material: peripheral blood. The clonotype was recovered from a woman in her 30s with COVID-19, enrolled during active disease. This chain links TRBV6-2 or TRBV6-3 with TRBJ1-5, with D perhaps TRBD1 (5 bases). CDR3 bases: TGTGCCAGCAGTTCCGGGGGTTATCAGCCCCAGCATTTT. It is translated as CASSSGGYQPQHF.